This T cell receptor (beta chain) was obtained from a study of blood T cell repertoires in COVID-19. Whole-study context: Samples taken during acute and convalescent COVID-19 were collected in the United States, Italy and Spain. PBMCs, B-cell-depleted T cells, or T cells provided the cDNA or gDNA that made up the material.

Donors were grouped by their self-reported clinical history. Per the original methods: Reference gene primers were amplified, and this amplification served to estimate nucleated cell counts. Libraries were prepared by immunoSEQ multiplex PCR; TCRdb keeps only in-frame clonotypes and omits some of them. Clone size and the V and J calls come from that table; the DNA yielded D and trimming. Among fewer than 400,000 clones, 89% were seen once, and the ten largest hold 5.2%. CDR1 and CDR2 from the germline V gene are KGHSH and LQKENI. With 0 bases removed from V and 4 bases from J, the gap between germline ends came to 8 bases. The length of the CDR3 is 14 residues.

The origin of this receptor is a man aged 55 to 70 who had recovered from COVID-19. The chain employs TRBV18 and TRBJ2-3; D unresolved. Sequencing was done on a sample of PBMCs or T cells enriched from blood (not recorded which). CDR3 sequence reads: CASSPPSRSDTQYF. CDR3 sequence (DNA): TGTGCCAGCTCACCACCGAGCAGGTCAGATACGCAGTATTTT. The full variable domain, with the rest looked up from reference TRBV18 and TRBJ2-3, is NAGVMQNPRHLVRRRGQEARLRCSPMKGHSHVYWYRQLPEEGLKFMVYLQKENIIDESGMPKERFSAEFPKEGPSILRIQQVVRGDSAAYFCASSPPSRSDTQYFGPGTRLTVL.